Sequencing of this T cell receptor (beta chain) was carried out in a study of control samples from healthy donors and cancer patients (dated by TCRdb to between 2020 and 2021). The receptor library was made with the immunoSEQ multiplex PCR assay. This immuneACCESS table, as held by TCRdb, lists in-frame sequences with V and J called but not all clones. Of the missing ones, under half trace to an unresolved V gene in checked studies; the others have no known cause. For this sample the table gives approximately 97,000 clones, of which 88% were detected only once. The ten largest clonotypes hold 11% to 15% of the sample. With respect to this clone: The specificity of this receptor is unknown. Qualities for individual bases were not recorded, and no much larger clone is one base off.

The CDR3 contains 15 residues, cysteine and phenylalanine counted. Just the 45-base CDR3 DNA is kept, in frame starting at base 1. The germline V gene provides CDR1 SGHRS and CDR2 YFSETQ. V is cut by 5 bases and J by 1 base, and the space between the germline ends is 15 bases. Source material: blood. The chain joins TRBV5-1 to TRBJ1-2, with the D gene uncertain. The sequence was obtained from a man aged 25 to 40 in good health. The DNA sequence is as follows: TGCGCCAGCAGGATTAGGGCGGGAATTAACTATGGCTACACCTTC. Its protein is CASRIRAGINYGYTF.